Listed below are T cell receptor beta chains from one sample, sequenced in a study of T cells after yellow fever vaccination. TCRdb processed the 5' RACE reads anew with MiXCR; each CDR3 protein has one entry. The sample carries hundreds of thousands of distinct CDR3 sequences, about 8.3% recorded once. The material sequenced was PBMCs, taken approximately 47 days after the first yellow fever vaccination. Every receptor here comes from a young man who received the YFV17D yellow fever vaccine. Each CDR3 is given with its conserved first and last residue. D genes are given only for firm matches. Clone size, where shown, is once, few, many, or a class for clones that have expanded.

j_call: TRBJ2-7; d_call: .; clone_size: many; v_call: TRBV5-1; cdr3_nt: TGCGCCAGCAGTCAATCTCAAGGCGAGCAGTACTTC; cdr3_aa: CASSQSQGEQYF
j_call: TRBJ1-1; d_call: .; clone_size: .; v_call: TRBV18; cdr3_nt: TGTGCCAGCTCACCAGAGGGCTACATGAACACTGAAGCTTTCTTT; cdr3_aa: CASSPEGYMNTEAFF
j_call: TRBJ1-1; d_call: .; clone_size: many; v_call: TRBV5-1; cdr3_nt: TGCGCCAGCAGCCGGCGCGCAGGGGTGAACACTGAAGCTTTCTTT; cdr3_aa: CASSRRAGVNTEAFF
j_call: TRBJ1-2; d_call: .; clone_size: few; v_call: TRBV7-2; cdr3_nt: TGTGCCAGCAGCTTAGGCCGGGAACCCTATGGCTACACCTTC; cdr3_aa: CASSLGREPYGYTF
j_call: TRBJ2-5; d_call: .; clone_size: .; v_call: TRBV20-1; cdr3_nt: TGCAGTGCTAGAGACGACTCAAAAGAGACCCAGTACTTC; cdr3_aa: CSARDDSKETQYF
j_call: TRBJ2-3; d_call: .; clone_size: few; v_call: TRBV9; cdr3_nt: TGTGCCAGCAGCGTAGCAAGAGTGAACCCCACAGATACGCAGTATTTT; cdr3_aa: CASSVARVNPTDTQYF
j_call: TRBJ2-3; d_call: .; clone_size: .; v_call: TRBV20-1; cdr3_nt: TGCAGTGCTAAGCCTGCTGGGACGCAGTATTTT; cdr3_aa: CSAKPAGTQYF
j_call: TRBJ2-5; d_call: .; clone_size: few; v_call: TRBV28; cdr3_nt: TGTGCCAGCAGCCCCGTGGGACAACAAGAGACCCAGTACTTC; cdr3_aa: CASSPVGQQETQYF
j_call: TRBJ2-3; d_call: .; clone_size: .; v_call: TRBV12-3/TRBV12-4; cdr3_nt: TGTGCCAGCTGCTTGGGGGGGGCCTCAGATACGCAGTATTTT; cdr3_aa: CASCLGGASDTQYF
j_call: TRBJ2-1; d_call: TRBD2; clone_size: few; v_call: TRBV11-3; cdr3_nt: TGTGCCAGCAGCTTAGGAGATAGCGGGCCCTACAATGAGCAGTTCTTC; cdr3_aa: CASSLGDSGPYNEQFF
j_call: TRBJ2-1; d_call: TRBD2; clone_size: few; v_call: TRBV13; cdr3_nt: TGTGCCAGCCAACTAGCGGCCTCCTACAATGAGCAGTTCTTC; cdr3_aa: CASQLAASYNEQFF
j_call: TRBJ1-3; d_call: .; clone_size: few; v_call: TRBV4-3; cdr3_nt: TGCGCCAGCAGCCAAGTGATGACAGAGGCGGGAAACACCATATATTTT; cdr3_aa: CASSQVMTEAGNTIYF
j_call: TRBJ1-2; d_call: TRBD1; clone_size: .; v_call: TRBV7-2; cdr3_nt: TGTGCCAGCAGCTTAGATATCGGACAGGGTCTCTTCTACACCTTC; cdr3_aa: CASSLDIGQGLFYTF
j_call: TRBJ2-1; d_call: .; clone_size: .; v_call: TRBV7-8; cdr3_nt: TGTGCCAGCAGCTCAGGGAGTTTTGAGCAGTTCTTC; cdr3_aa: CASSSGSFEQFF
j_call: TRBJ2-2; d_call: TRBD2; clone_size: few; v_call: TRBV12-3/TRBV12-4; cdr3_nt: TGTGCCTTCTGTGCCGCGACTTTGCGGGGGGGCCTCGGCGGGGAGCTGTTTTTT; cdr3_aa: CAFCAATLRGGLGGELFF
j_call: TRBJ2-1; d_call: .; clone_size: .; v_call: TRBV7-2; cdr3_nt: TGTGCCAGCAGCTTAAGGGTCGAGCAGTTCTTC; cdr3_aa: CASSLRVEQFF
j_call: TRBJ2-5; d_call: TRBD2; clone_size: .; v_call: TRBV7-9; cdr3_nt: TGTGCCAGCAGCTTAGGCGGGGGGAAGGAAGAGACCCAGTACTTC; cdr3_aa: CASSLGGGKEETQYF
j_call: TRBJ2-1; d_call: TRBD2; clone_size: many; v_call: TRBV7-9; cdr3_nt: TGTGCCAGCAGCTTACGGGGGGGGAGCTCCTACAATGAGCAGTTCTTC; cdr3_aa: CASSLRGGSSYNEQFF
j_call: TRBJ2-6; d_call: .; clone_size: .; v_call: TRBV4-3; cdr3_nt: TGCGCCAGCAGCCAGCTGGCTGGGGCCAACGTCCTGACTTTC; cdr3_aa: CASSQLAGANVLTF
j_call: TRBJ2-3; d_call: .; clone_size: few; v_call: TRBV7-2; cdr3_nt: TGTGCCAGCAGGCCGAGTAGCACAGATACGCAGTATTTT; cdr3_aa: CASRPSSTDTQYF
j_call: TRBJ1-3; d_call: .; clone_size: .; v_call: TRBV4-2; cdr3_nt: TGTGCCAGCAGCCTCCAGGGAGACACCATATATTTT; cdr3_aa: CASSLQGDTIYF
j_call: TRBJ2-3; d_call: .; clone_size: .; v_call: TRBV5-1; cdr3_nt: TGCGCCAGCAGCTTGGATCCGGGGGCCGTGACAGATACGCAGTATTTT; cdr3_aa: CASSLDPGAVTDTQYF
j_call: TRBJ2-1; d_call: .; clone_size: .; v_call: TRBV27; cdr3_nt: TGTGCCAGCAGGAGGTCTGGGGGGTCGTCCTACAATGAGCAGTTCTTC; cdr3_aa: CASRRSGGSSYNEQFF
j_call: TRBJ2-4; d_call: .; clone_size: many; v_call: TRBV29-1; cdr3_nt: TGCAGCGTTGCCGGCTCCGAGGGCGTTCAGTACTTC; cdr3_aa: CSVAGSEGVQYF
j_call: TRBJ1-2; d_call: TRBD1; clone_size: many; v_call: TRBV20-1; cdr3_nt: TGCAGTGCCCCCACAGGGGGCTCAGCTAACTATGGCTACACCTTC; cdr3_aa: CSAPTGGSANYGYTF
j_call: TRBJ1-5; d_call: TRBD1; clone_size: many; v_call: TRBV5-1; cdr3_nt: TGCGCCAGCAGCACCGGACAGGATCAGCCCCAGCATTTT; cdr3_aa: CASSTGQDQPQHF
j_call: TRBJ1-1; d_call: TRBD1; clone_size: many; v_call: TRBV27; cdr3_nt: TGTGCCAGCATGGACAGGGCCAGCTCTGCTTTCTTT; cdr3_aa: CASMDRASSAFF
j_call: TRBJ2-7; d_call: .; clone_size: .; v_call: TRBV6-5; cdr3_nt: TGTGCCAGCAGTTACTCGACCGGGACGGTATCCTACGAGCAGTACTTC; cdr3_aa: CASSYSTGTVSYEQYF
j_call: TRBJ2-7; d_call: .; clone_size: .; v_call: TRBV7-8; cdr3_nt: TGTGCCAGCAGCTTGGAGAATCAGCTCGAGCAGTACTTC; cdr3_aa: CASSLENQLEQYF
j_call: TRBJ1-4; d_call: .; clone_size: few; v_call: TRBV7-2; cdr3_nt: TGTGCCAGCAGTTATGTCTTTGGGCCAACTAATGAAAAACTGTTTTTT; cdr3_aa: CASSYVFGPTNEKLFF
j_call: TRBJ2-5; d_call: .; clone_size: .; v_call: TRBV19; cdr3_nt: TGTGCCAGTAGTATAATAGGGCAGCTACAAGAGACCCAGTACTTC; cdr3_aa: CASSIIGQLQETQYF
j_call: TRBJ1-4; d_call: TRBD1; clone_size: many; v_call: TRBV5-1; cdr3_nt: TGCGCCAGCAGCTTAACAGGGGAGAAACTGTTTTTT; cdr3_aa: CASSLTGEKLFF
j_call: TRBJ2-1; d_call: TRBD1; clone_size: few; v_call: TRBV10-1; cdr3_nt: TGCGCCAGCAGTGAAGGGAACAGGGGTCAGTTCTTC; cdr3_aa: CASSEGNRGQFF
j_call: TRBJ1-1; d_call: .; clone_size: .; v_call: TRBV5-1; cdr3_nt: TGCGCCAGCAGCTCGAATTGGGGCGCGGACACTGAAGCTTTCTTT; cdr3_aa: CASSSNWGADTEAFF
j_call: TRBJ1-2; d_call: .; clone_size: few; v_call: TRBV19; cdr3_nt: TGTGCCAGCGGAGAAAACTATGGCTACACCTTC; cdr3_aa: CASGENYGYTF
j_call: TRBJ2-3; d_call: .; clone_size: many; v_call: TRBV6-5; cdr3_nt: TGTGCCAGCAACAACGGGCGGGTGAGCACAGATACGCAGTATTTT; cdr3_aa: CASNNGRVSTDTQYF
j_call: TRBJ2-4; d_call: .; clone_size: .; v_call: TRBV9; cdr3_nt: TGTGCCAGCAGCGTAGACCACAGCGGAGACATTCAGTACTTC; cdr3_aa: CASSVDHSGDIQYF